The entry that follows covers one T cell receptor (beta chain) sequence. This clone was recorded a few times. It lacks a known antigen. The sample holds no much larger clone one base away, and base qualities are not on file. The library was prepared using the immunoSEQ multiplex PCR assay. For most patients, genomic DNA was isolated with the Qiagen DNeasy Blood and Tissue Kit and shipped frozen to Adaptive Biotechnologies for TCR sequencing. For most patients, high-throughput TCR-beta CDR3 sequencing of genomic DNA was performed by Adaptive Biotechnologies. The authors processed their data as follows. Adaptive's ImmunoSEQ software supplied the TCR sequencing data for around 19 patients, while MiXCR and VDJtools were used to process three other patients. To correct CD4 versus CD8 sorting errors, any sequence found in both subsets at a frequency ratio below 5:1 was removed. CDR3 nucleotide sequences shared between donor and recipient were removed because their origin could not be assigned. At least 2-fold expansion over unstimulated cells and a minimum CFSE-low frequency of 0.002% (template counts) or 0.001% (read counts) were required for clones to be classified as alloreactive. Clones were considered mappable if detected in sequenced pre-transplant spleen, lymph node, or MLR CFSE-low populations of the donor or recipient. The cumulative frequency of alloreactive clones was calculated as a percentage of all sequences, weighted by copy number. This is the immuneACCESS table as TCRdb keeps it, with only in-frame sequences that have V and J called. A part of the clones is gone; compared with another copy, unresolved V genes explain less than half, and the rest is unexplained. From that table come the V and J calls and clone size; the DNA was used to work out D and trimming. Across this sample there are 96,000 or so clones, with 80% to 95% seen only once. The ten largest clones add up to around 0.17% of the sample.

The CDR3 contains 13 residues, cysteine and phenylalanine counted. Only CDR3 DNA remains: 39 bases, in frame from the first base. V loses 8 bases of germline sequence and J loses 5 bases, and the interval between the two ends is 12 bases. The germline V gene supplies CDR1 SNHLY and CDR2 FYNNEI. The time point label of this sample denotes: cells obtained before transplantation from donor or recipient. CD3+CD4+ and CD3+CD8+ populations were FACS-sorted from unstimulated pre-transplant donor and recipient cells taken from spleen or lymph nodes. The data are from a study of graft-versus-host responses after intestinal transplantation (dated by TCRdb to 2020 to 2022). General notes on the study: Recipients received multivisceral, liver-intestinal, or isolated intestinal transplants. Every recipient was given anti-thymocyte globulin induction, then maintenance tacrolimus and steroids for about three years. Graft-versus-host and host-versus-graft alloreactive T cell clones were tracked in the graft, circulation and bone marrow after intestinal transplantation using bulk TCR-beta CDR3 sequencing. Alloreactive clones were identified by sequencing pre-transplant mixed lymphocyte reaction products and comparing these products with unstimulated pre-transplant donor and recipient T cells. The cohort enrolled 20 to 30 intestinal transplant recipients including one retransplant, and a few patients lacking pretransplant specimens were excluded. Donor T cell macrochimerism was defined as a peak of at least 4% donor T cells among recipient peripheral blood mononuclear cells. Rather than going through the commercial service, samples from three later patients were sequenced in-house on an Illumina MiSeq and processed with MiXCR.

Findings and caveats that apply to the study as a whole: GvH clones were found in recipient bone marrow, and some of the GvH clones appeared earlier in ileal mucosa or blood, which is consistent with an intestinal mucosal origin. The conclusions were limited by the relatively low number and heterogeneity of the intestinal transplant patients. In the allografts of patients with donor T cell macrochimerism, GvH to HvG T cell clonal ratios were high. Early after transplant, declines in HvG clones were associated with peak levels of circulating GvH clones.

The material sequenced was unstimulated CD4+ T cells sorted from spleen or lymph node cells, taken before intestinal transplant. The source of this sequence is a human donor who received an intestinal transplant. The V gene is TRBV2 and the J gene is TRBJ1-4; the D gene identity is not certain. For the CDR3, the sequence is CASSKTGNEKLFF. Here is the DNA: TGTGCCAGCTCAAAGACGGGGAATGAAAAACTGTTTTTT. The reference TRBV2 and TRBJ1-4 proteins fill in what lies around the CDR3, so the full variable domain reads EPEVTQTPSHQVTQMGQEVILRCVPISNHLYFYWYRQILGQKVEFLVSFYNNEISEKSEIFDDQFSVERPDGSNFTLKIRSTKLEDSAMYFCASSKTGNEKLFFGSGTQLSVL.